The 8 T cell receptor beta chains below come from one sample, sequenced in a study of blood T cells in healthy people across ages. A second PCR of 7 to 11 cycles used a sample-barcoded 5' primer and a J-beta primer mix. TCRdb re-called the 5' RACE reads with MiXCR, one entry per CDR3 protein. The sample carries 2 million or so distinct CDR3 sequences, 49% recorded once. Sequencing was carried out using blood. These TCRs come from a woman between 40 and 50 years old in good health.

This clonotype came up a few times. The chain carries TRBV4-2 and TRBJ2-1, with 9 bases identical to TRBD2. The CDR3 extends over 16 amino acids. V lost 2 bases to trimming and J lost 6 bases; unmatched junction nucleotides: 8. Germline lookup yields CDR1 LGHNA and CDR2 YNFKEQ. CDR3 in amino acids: CASSQSLAGTLNEQFF. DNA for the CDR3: TGTGCCAGCAGCCAAAGCCTAGCGGGGACTCTCAATGAGCAGTTCTTC.

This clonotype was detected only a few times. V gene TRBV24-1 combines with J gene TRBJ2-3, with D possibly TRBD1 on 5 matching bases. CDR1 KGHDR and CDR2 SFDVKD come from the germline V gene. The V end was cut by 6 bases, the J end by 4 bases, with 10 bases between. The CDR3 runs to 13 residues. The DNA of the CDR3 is TGTGCCACCAGTAACGCAGGGCCAGATACGCAGTATTTT. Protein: CATSNAGPDTQYF.

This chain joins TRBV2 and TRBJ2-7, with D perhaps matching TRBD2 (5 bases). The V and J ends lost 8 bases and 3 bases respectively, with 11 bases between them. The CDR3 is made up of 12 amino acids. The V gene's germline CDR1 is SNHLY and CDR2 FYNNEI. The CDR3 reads CASGGLSYEQYF. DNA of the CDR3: TGTGCCAGCGGAGGACTCAGCTACGAGCAGTACTTC.

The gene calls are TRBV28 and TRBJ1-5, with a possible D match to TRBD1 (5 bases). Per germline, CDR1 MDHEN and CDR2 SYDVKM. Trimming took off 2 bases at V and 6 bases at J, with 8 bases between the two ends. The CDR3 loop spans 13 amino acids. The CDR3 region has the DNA TGTGCCAGCAGTTTACAGGGTACTCAGCCCCAGCATTTT. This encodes CASSLQGTQPQHF.

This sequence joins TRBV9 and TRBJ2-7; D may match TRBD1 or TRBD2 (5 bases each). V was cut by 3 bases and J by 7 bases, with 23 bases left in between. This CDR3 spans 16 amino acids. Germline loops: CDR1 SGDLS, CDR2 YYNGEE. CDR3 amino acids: CASSGGSGAAPNEQYF. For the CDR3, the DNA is TGTGCCAGCAGCGGAGGATCCGGGGCCGCTCCAAATGAGCAGTACTTC.

The DNA of the CDR3 is TGCAGCGGATTGACGATTAGCGATGAGCAGTTCTTC. Encoded protein: CSGLTISDEQFF. The V call is TRBV29-1, the J call TRBJ2-1; TRBD2 is a possible D gene (5 bases). Trimming pared 7 bases from V and 8 bases from J, leaving 15 bases between. The CDR3 runs 12 residues. The V gene's germline CDR1 is SQVTM and CDR2 ANQGSEA.

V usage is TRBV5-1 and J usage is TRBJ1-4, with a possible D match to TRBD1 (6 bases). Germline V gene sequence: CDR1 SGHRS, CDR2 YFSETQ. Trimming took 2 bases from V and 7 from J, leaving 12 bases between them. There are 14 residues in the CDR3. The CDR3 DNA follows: TGCGCCAGCAGCTTCGCAGGGGCTGTTGAAAAACTGTTTTTT. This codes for CASSFAGAVEKLFF.

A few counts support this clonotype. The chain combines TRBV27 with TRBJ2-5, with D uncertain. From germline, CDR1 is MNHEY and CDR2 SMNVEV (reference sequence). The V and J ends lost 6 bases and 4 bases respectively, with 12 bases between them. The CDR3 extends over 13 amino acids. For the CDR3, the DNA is TGTGCCAGCAGGGACCCCGTCATAGAGACCCAGTACTTC. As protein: CASRDPVIETQYF.